Each of the 20 T cell receptor beta chains below was sequenced from the same sample in a study of tumor and adjacent non-tumor tissue in lung cancer. No cell sorting was done before RNA was extracted from the tissue. TCRbeta libraries were built with three rounds of nested PCR, modified from ARM-PCR. TCRdb used MiXCR to reprocess the multiplex PCR reads, holding one entry per CDR3 protein. Altogether 200,000 to 250,000 distinct CDR3 sequences are present, over 55% being singletons, with the ten largest covering around 25%. Material for sequencing was lung tumor tissue. These receptors were collected from a man between 60 and 70 years old with non-small cell lung cancer.

About this clonotype itself: Germline and junction disagree at one end, which may indicate a read error. V and J are TRBV11-2 and TRBJ1-1; no reliable D call. The CDR3 is 13 residues long. Germline lookup yields CDR1 SGHAT and CDR2 FQNNGV. CDR3 residues: CVSSLKRNTEAFF. For the CDR3, the DNA is TGTGTCAGCAGCTTGAAAAGGAACACTGAAGCTTTCTTT.

The chain carries TRBV28 and TRBJ2-3; 9 nucleotides agree with TRBD1. The CDR3 length is 15 residues. Germline CDR1 and CDR2: MDHEN and SYDVKM. V lost 2 bases, J lost 11 bases, and 11 bases stayed unmatched. CDR3 sequence (DNA): TGTGCCAGCAGTTTACTCGGGACAGGGTTCGGTAAGCAGTATTTT. Protein product: CASSLLGTGFGKQYF.

The CDR3 DNA reads TGTGCCAGCAGTTCCGGACTAGCGGGAGATCAAGAGACCCAGTACTTC. The encoded protein is CASSSGLAGDQETQYF. The chain links TRBV12-3 or TRBV12-4 to TRBJ2-5; 13 positions match TRBD2. Trimming removed 4 bases from V and 2 bases from J; junction bases left unmatched: 4. The CDR3 totals 16 residues.

This clonotype was found many times. This chain links TRBV29-1 with TRBJ1-5; D is possibly TRBD1 (6 bases). CDR1 and CDR2 from the germline V gene are SQVTM and ANQGSEA. Trimming pared 5 bases from V and 7 bases from J, leaving 15 bases between. The CDR3 runs 13 residues. The CDR3 loop is CSVQAGAYQPQHF. CDR3 coding DNA: TGCAGCGTTCAAGCAGGGGCCTACCAGCCCCAGCATTTT. Using reference TRBV29-1 and TRBJ1-5 for the parts outside the CDR3, the full variable domain is SAVISQKPSRDICQRGTSLTIQCQVDSQVTMMFWYRQQPGQSLTLIATANQGSEATYESGFVIDKFPISRPNLTFSTLTVSNMSPEDSSIYLCSVQAGAYQPQHFGDGTRLSIL.

With respect to this clonotype: Being one base from a much bigger clone, this may be a read error. The gene calls are TRBV7-9 and TRBJ1-4; the D is unclear. Germline lookup yields CDR1 SEHNR and CDR2 FQNEAQ (reference sequence). This CDR3 comprises 15 residues. The CDR3: CASSLRTATIEKLFF. In DNA form, the CDR3 reads TGTGCCAGCAGCTTAAGGACGGCAACTATTGAAAAACTGTTTTTT. Based on the CDR3 plus reference TRBV7-9 and TRBJ1-4, the full variable domain is DTGVSQNPRHKITKRGQNVTFRCDPISEHNRLYWYRQTLGQGPEFLTYFQNEAQLEKSRLLSDRFSAERPKGSFSTLEIQRTEQGDSAMYLCASSLRTATIEKLFFGSGTQLSVL.

This clonotype showed up just once. The chain carries TRBV11-2 and TRBJ2-5; no definite D call. V was shortened by 5 bases and J by 5 bases, with 12 bases between the two germline ends. The CDR3 is 13 amino acids. Germline-derived CDR1 and CDR2 are SGHAT and FQNNGV. DNA for the CDR3: TGTGCCAGCAGCAAGGGCTCTGAGGAGACCCAGTACTTC. This encodes CASSKGSEETQYF.

Details on this clonotype: As the CDR3 is not closed by the conserved phenylalanine or tryptophan, this likely results from a read error. In DNA form, the CDR3 reads TGCAGTGCTAGGGTAGGGCTCTATAGCAATCAGTCCCAGCATTCT. This codes for CSARVGLYSNQSQHS. V is TRBV20-1 and J is TRBJ1-5; D is uncertain. CDR3 length equals 15 residues. Germline CDR1 is DFQATT and CDR2 is SNEGSKA (reference sequence).

The rearrangement joins TRBV7-6 to TRBJ2-7, with 9 bases fitting TRBD1. In germline, CDR1 is SGHVS, CDR2 FNYEAQ. This CDR3 is built from 17 residues. V was clipped by 1 base and J by 5 bases; unmatched bases: 12. CDR3 sequence (DNA): TGTGCCAGCAGCTTAGGGATAAATCCGGGACAGGGAGACGAGCAGTACTTC. This sequence encodes CASSLGINPGQGDEQYF. The full variable domain, its missing parts supplied by reference TRBV7-6 and TRBJ2-7, is GAGVSQSPRYKVTKRGQDVALRCDPISGHVSLYWYRQALGQGPEFLTYFNYEAQQDKSGLPNDRFSAERPEGSISTLTIQRTEQRDSAMYRCASSLGINPGQGDEQYFGPGTRLTVT.

The chain recombines TRBV7-9 with TRBJ2-3; no clear D. CDR1 SEHNR and CDR2 FQNEAQ come from the germline V gene (reference sequence). This CDR3 spans 12 amino acids. In DNA, the CDR3 is TGTTCCAACAGCCTGGGCCCCGATACGCAGTATTTT. Translating it yields CSNSLGPDTQYF.

Details on this clonotype: One junction end does not reproduce the germline sequence, and a read error may be involved. This chain uses TRBV11-3 with TRBJ2-2; D is possibly TRBD1 or TRBD2 (7 bases each). The CDR3 contains 16 residues. Germline V lookup: CDR1 SGHNT, CDR2 YENEEA. The DNA for the CDR3 is TGTGCCAGCAGCTCTAGCGGCAGGGGGAGCACCTGGGAGCTGCTTTTT. It specifies CASSSSGRGSTWELLF.

Worth noting for this clonotype: A much larger clonotype is one base distant, so this may be a read error. The chain has TRBV20-1 and TRBJ2-5; TRBD2 aligns across 8 bases. The germline V gene encodes CDR1 DFQATT and CDR2 SNEGSKA (reference sequence). The CDR3 is made up of 14 amino acids. Trimming took 1 base from V and 4 from J; bases not matched to a gene: 5. The CDR3 bases are TGCAGTGCTAGAGTGACTAGCGAGCTAGAGACCCAGTACTTC. Residues: CSARVTSELETQYF.

With respect to this clonotype: Relative to the germline gene, one junction end is altered; a read error may explain this. This chain uses TRBV6-5 with TRBJ2-5; 8 bases map to TRBD1. This CDR3 comprises 15 residues. The germline V gene has CDR1 MNHEY and CDR2 SVGAGI. The chain's CDR3 is CSSSFPGTGRETQYF. CDR3 DNA sequence: TGTTCCAGCAGTTTCCCTGGGACAGGCAGGGAGACCCAGTACTTC.

A note on this clonotype: One base away lies a much larger clone, so this may be a sequencing read error. The chain couples TRBV20-1 to TRBJ2-7; TRBD2 might be the D (5 bases). CDR1 and CDR2 from the germline V gene are DFQATT and SNEGSKA (reference sequence). This CDR3 region has 13 residues. The CDR3 sequence: CSPRGAVPYEQYF. CDR3 in DNA: TGCAGTCCTAGAGGAGCGGTGCCCTACGAGCAGTACTTC.

The chain couples TRBV11-1 to TRBJ1-4, with D uncertain. Germline V gene data show CDR1 as SGHAT and CDR2 as FQDESV (reference sequence). The CDR3 is 15 amino acids. CDR3 in amino acids: CDISPRREASEKLFF. The CDR3, as DNA: TGTGACATCAGCCCTCGCCGGGAGGCGTCAGAAAAACTGTTTTTT.

Of note for this clonotype: Germline and junction disagree at one end, which may indicate a read error. The genes are TRBV11-2 and TRBJ1-1; 9 positions agree with TRBD1. Germline V CDR1 and CDR2: SGHAT, FQNNGV. This CDR3 is 14 amino acids long. CDR3 sequence (DNA): TGTGCCAACAGCCCGGGACAGGGACGGAAAGAAGCTTTCTTT. Protein sequence: CANSPGQGRKEAFF.

The V gene is TRBV20-1, the J gene TRBJ2-4, with D perhaps matching TRBD1 or TRBD2 (5 bases each). The CDR3 covers 13 residues. The V end was cut by 5 bases, the J end by 3 bases, with 11 bases between. Per the germline V gene, CDR1 is DFQATT and CDR2 is SNEGSKA (reference sequence). As DNA, the CDR3 is TGCAGTGCTGCGCCTGGGGGCAAAAACATTCAGTACTTC. It specifies CSAAPGGKNIQYF.

A word on this clonotype: The junction differs from germline at one of its ends, possibly a read error. This chain uses TRBV11-1 with TRBJ2-1; no definite D call. The CDR3 spans 14 residues. Germline lookup yields CDR1 SGHAT and CDR2 FQDESV (reference sequence). CDR3 sequence: CVSRKTATYNEQFF. The CDR3, as DNA: TGTGTCAGCAGAAAAACTGCGACTTACAATGAGCAGTTCTTC.

Of note for this clonotype: A read error is likely, as this CDR3 ends without the conserved phenylalanine or tryptophan. The chain is built from TRBV28 and TRBJ2-5; D unresolved. The length of the CDR3 is 11 residues. Looked up from germline, CDR1 is MDHEN and CDR2 is SYDVKM. Trimming stripped 6 bases from V and 5 bases from J, with 7 bases between. The CDR3 bases are TGTGCCAGCAGACTTCGGGAGACCCAGTACTCC. This encodes CASRLRETQYS.

Worth noting for this clonotype: Germline is not matched at one junction end, which may reflect a read error. The rearrangement links TRBV4-2 to TRBJ2-3; the match to TRBD1 covers 12 bases. The CDR3 is 16 residues long. In germline, CDR1 is LGHNA, CDR2 YNFKEQ. CDR3 in DNA: TGTGTCAGCAGCCAAGATCCGGGACAGGGGGCAGATACGAAGTATTTT. It is translated as CVSSQDPGQGADTKYF.

The J gene is TRBJ2-7, the V gene TRBV20-1; no definite D call. This CDR3 comprises 11 residues. Germline loops: CDR1 DFQATT, CDR2 SNEGSKA (reference sequence). V was shortened by 5 bases and J by 4 bases, with 9 bases between the two germline ends. The CDR3 region is CSALTEYEQYF. In DNA, the CDR3 is TGCAGTGCTCTGACCGAGTACGAGCAGTACTTC.